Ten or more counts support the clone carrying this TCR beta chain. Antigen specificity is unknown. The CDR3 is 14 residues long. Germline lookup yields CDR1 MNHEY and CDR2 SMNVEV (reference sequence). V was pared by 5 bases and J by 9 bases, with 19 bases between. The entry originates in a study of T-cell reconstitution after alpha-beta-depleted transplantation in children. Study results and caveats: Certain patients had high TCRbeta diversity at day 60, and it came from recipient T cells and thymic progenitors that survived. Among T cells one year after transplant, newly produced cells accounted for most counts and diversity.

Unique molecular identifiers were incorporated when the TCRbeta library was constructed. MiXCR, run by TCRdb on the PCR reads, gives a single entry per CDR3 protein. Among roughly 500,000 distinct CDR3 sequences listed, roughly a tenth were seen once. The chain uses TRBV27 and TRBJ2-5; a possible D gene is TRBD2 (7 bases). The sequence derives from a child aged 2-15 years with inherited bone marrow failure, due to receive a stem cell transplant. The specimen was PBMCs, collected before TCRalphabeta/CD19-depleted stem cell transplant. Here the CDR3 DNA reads TGTGCCAGCAGTCCCTCGCGGGGGCGCCGGGCCCAGTACTTC. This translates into CASSPSRGRRAQYF.